This T cell receptor beta chain was sequenced in a study of T cells in Graves' hyperthyroidism and ophthalmopathy. The study, taken as a whole, reports: The model foresaw ophthalmopathy a median approximately 6.1 months prior to onset. Ophthalmopathy cases were set apart from stable hyperthyroidism by a 13 V-J model.

Amplified regions were TCR beta CDR3 sequences from RNA transcripts. When the TCR CDR3 underwent first-round RT-PCR, the HTBI primer set was used. TCRdb re-analysed the multiplex PCR reads in MiXCR, keeping a single row per CDR3 protein. The table lists under 250,000 distinct CDR3 sequences, around 25% of them singletons, with 35% in the top ten. V dropped 1 base and J dropped 0 bases, with 10 bases sitting between them. The CDR3 extends over 16 amino acids. Looked up from germline, CDR1 is SGHTA and CDR2 is FQGNSA. Ophthalmopathy in the patients scored at least 3 on Clinical Activity Score and at least 4 on NOSPECS grade, lasting under 3 months. In regard to this clonotype: Antigen specificity is unknown.

The V gene is TRBV7-2, the J gene TRBJ1-3; D is ambiguous. Material: blood. The sequence came from a woman aged 40 to 50 with Graves' ophthalmopathy. The CDR3 protein is CASSLGQANSGNTIYF. In nucleotides, the CDR3 is TGTGCCAGCAGCTTAGGGCAGGCGAACTCTGGAAACACCATATATTTT.